One sample yielded the 18 T cell receptor beta chains listed below, sequenced in a study of T cells in Graves' hyperthyroidism and ophthalmopathy. RNA transcripts yielded amplified TCR beta CDR3 regions. In the first-round RT-PCR of the TCR CDR3, the HTBI primer set was used. TCRdb redid the calling of the multiplex PCR reads with MiXCR, one entry per CDR3 protein. The profile shows about 690,000 distinct CDR3 sequences, approximately 15% of them singletons. Sequencing input: blood. The receptor source for this set is a man aged 45-60 years with Graves' hyperthyroidism.

This clonotype was observed a few times. The rearrangement uses TRBV12-3 or TRBV12-4 and TRBJ2-1; a possible D gene is TRBD2 (5 bases). V lost 1 base and J 6 bases, leaving 10 bases between the germline ends. This CDR3 spans 14 amino acids. CDR3 sequence (DNA): TGTGCCAGCAGTTTAGGGCTAGCCATCAATGAGCAGTTCTTC. Its protein product is CASSLGLAINEQFF.

In DNA form, the CDR3 reads TGTGCCAGCAGCTTAGGGGGACAGGGGGGGGCCGAGCAGTACTTC. It is translated as CASSLGGQGGAEQYF. The chain couples TRBV11-2 to TRBJ2-7; 11 positions match TRBD1. CDR1 is SGHAT, CDR2 FQNNGV, per germline. The CDR3 extends over 15 amino acids. The junction had 5 bases not matched to a gene; V was cut back by 1 base and J by 6 bases.

This clonotype occurred many times. This chain uses TRBV6-1 with TRBJ2-1; TRBD2 might be the D (6 bases). Germline lookup yields CDR1 MNHNS and CDR2 SASEGT. V lost 7 bases and J 7 bases, leaving 14 bases between the germline ends. The CDR3 runs to 13 residues. The CDR3 here is CASTYGGRNEQFF. In nucleotides, the CDR3 is TGTGCCAGCACCTACGGAGGGCGGAATGAGCAGTTCTTC.

The chain couples TRBV6-5 to TRBJ2-1; D not certain. This CDR3 has 13 residues. CDR1 and CDR2 (germline): MNHEY, SVGAGI. V lost 2 bases to trimming and J lost 3 bases, with 5 bases between them. CDR3 sequence (DNA): TGTGCCAGCAGTTACAGCATCTACAATGAGCAGTTCTTC. Encoded protein: CASSYSIYNEQFF.

Many counts were recorded for this clonotype. The chain recombines TRBV4-1 with TRBJ2-1; tentative D call: TRBD2 (6 bases). The germline CDR1 and CDR2 sequences are MGHRA and YSYEKL. This CDR3 contains 18 residues. V was clipped by 0 bases and J by 0 bases, with 15 bases between them. CDR3 loop: CASSQDRTTDYSYNEQFF. The CDR3 bases are TGCGCCAGCAGCCAAGACCGGACTACCGATTACTCCTACAATGAGCAGTTCTTC.

This clonotype was detected ten times or more. The rearrangement links TRBV7-6 to TRBJ2-7; 9 positions agree with TRBD2. Unmatched junction bases numbered 5, after V lost 1 base and J lost 7 bases. The germline CDR1 and CDR2 sequences are SGHVS and FNYEAQ. CDR3 size: 14 residues. The chain's CDR3 is CASSLGLAGSEQYF. CDR3 DNA: TGTGCCAGCAGCTTAGGGCTAGCGGGATCGGAGCAGTACTTC.

This clonotype has a count of ten or more. The chain uses TRBV27 and TRBJ2-7; TRBD1 matches 8 bases. V lost 8 bases, J lost 2 bases, and 11 bases stayed unmatched. Germline CDR1 and CDR2: MNHEY and SMNVEV (reference sequence). The CDR3 contains 15 residues. In nucleotides, the CDR3 is TGTGCCAGCCGCTTGGGGACAGGCCTTCCCTACGAGCAGTACTTC. This gives the protein CASRLGTGLPYEQYF.

In this sample, this clonotype turned up many times. CDR3 protein: CASSLVGTSANEQYF. The DNA of the CDR3 is TGTGCCAGCAGCTTAGTGGGGACTAGCGCTAACGAGCAGTACTTC. V usage is TRBV7-2 and J usage is TRBJ2-7; 10 nucleotides agree with TRBD2. V was clipped by 1 base and J by 5 bases; unmatched bases: 5. This CDR3 is built from 15 residues. Germline CDR1 and CDR2: SGHTA and FQGNSA.

This clonotype was recorded at least ten times. V and J are TRBV7-9 and TRBJ2-5, with 15 bases lining up with TRBD2. This CDR3 is built from 16 residues. The V segment lost 1 base and the J segment 5 bases; nucleotides outside the gene matches: 2. Germline CDR1 SEHNR, CDR2 FQNEAQ (reference sequence). CDR3 region: CASSLGTSGRDETQYF. In nucleotides, the CDR3 is TGTGCCAGCAGCTTAGGGACTAGCGGGAGGGATGAGACCCAGTACTTC.

This clonotype was seen many times. This chain uses TRBV10-3 with TRBJ2-5; 8 positions agree with TRBD2. Looked up from germline, CDR1 is ENHRY and CDR2 is SYGVKD. The CDR3 runs to 15 residues. After removal of 5 bases from V and 1 base from J, the junction contained 6 bases not matched to a gene. The CDR3 protein is CAISPPGGAQETQYF. CDR3 nucleotides: TGTGCCATCAGTCCCCCGGGAGGGGCCCAAGAGACCCAGTACTTC.

This clonotype has a count of ten or more. J is TRBJ1-6 and V is TRBV7-9, with D unresolved. CDR1 SEHNR and CDR2 FQNEAQ come from the germline V gene (reference sequence). The CDR3 spans 12 residues. Trimming stripped 5 bases from V and 5 bases from J, with 4 bases between. The CDR3, as DNA: TGTGCCAGCAGCCCAGATAATTCACCCCTCCACTTT. Protein sequence: CASSPDNSPLHF.

This chain links TRBV20-1 with TRBJ1-5; D perhaps matches TRBD1 (5 bases). Trimming left V 3 bases short and J 4 bases short, with 10 bases between. This CDR3 spans 13 amino acids. Germline V lookup: CDR1 DFQATT, CDR2 SNEGSKA (reference sequence). In DNA, the CDR3 is TGCAGTGCTAGGACAGCCACAAATCAGCCCCAGCATTTT. This encodes CSARTATNQPQHF.

The gene calls are TRBV28 and TRBJ2-1, with a weak D call TRBD2 (6 bases). This CDR3 has 14 amino acids. Trimming removed 6 bases at V and 2 bases at J, with 11 bases between. Germline values: CDR1 MDHEN, CDR2 SYDVKM. CDR3 sequence: CASRGGTAYNEQFF. The CDR3 nucleotides read TGTGCCAGCAGGGGGGGTACTGCCTACAATGAGCAGTTCTTC.

Worth noting for this clonotype: Relative to the germline gene, one junction end is altered; a read error may explain this. The V call is TRBV6-2 or TRBV6-3, the J call TRBJ1-1, with D hard to call. CDR1 is MNHEY, CDR2 SVGEGT, per germline. CDR3 length: 15 amino acids. The CDR3 DNA follows: TGTGCCAGCAGTGGAAATGCGTTTCTGCGGGCTGAAGCTATCTTT. Protein sequence: CASSGNAFLRAEAIF.

The V gene is TRBV6-5, the J gene TRBJ2-2; tentatively, D is TRBD1 (5 bases). Trimming removed 2 bases from V and 4 bases from J, with 8 bases in between. This CDR3 has 14 residues. Germline V gene data show CDR1 as MNHEY and CDR2 as SVGAGI. The CDR3 loop is CASSYQDSTGELFF. DNA for the CDR3: TGTGCCAGCAGTTACCAAGACAGCACCGGGGAGCTGTTTTTT.

In this sample, this clonotype turned up many times. The chain carries TRBV5-1 and TRBJ1-2, with D unresolved. Between the trimmed V and J ends, which lost 4 bases and 2 bases, there was a span of 6 bases. The CDR3 has 12 amino acids. Germline V gene sequence: CDR1 SGHRS, CDR2 YFSETQ. The CDR3 region is CASSTENYGYTF. Here the CDR3 DNA reads TGCGCCAGCAGCACAGAAAACTATGGCTACACCTTC.

This clonotype has ten or more counts. The chain recombines TRBV2 with TRBJ2-1; D unclear. The CDR3 contains 11 residues. Germline V CDR1 and CDR2: SNHLY, FYNNEI. The V end lost 2 bases, the J end lost 7 bases, and 3 bases lay between the germline ends. DNA of the CDR3: TGTGCCAGCAGTGAAATAAATGAGCAGTTCTTC. Translating it yields CASSEINEQFF. Complete variable domain (other parts from reference TRBV2 and TRBJ2-1): EPEVTQTPSHQVTQMGQEVILRCVPISNHLYFYWYRQILGQKVEFLVSFYNNEISEKSEIFDDQFSVERPDGSNFTLKIRSTKLEDSAMYFCASSEINEQFFGPGTRLTVL.

This clonotype has at least ten counts. The V and J genes are TRBV5-6 and TRBJ2-7; 8 nucleotides match TRBD1. This CDR3 region has 13 residues. CDR1 is SGHDT and CDR2 is YYEEEE in the germline V gene. V shed 2 bases, J shed 6 bases, and the junction held 4 bases outside the gene matches. The DNA of the CDR3 is TGTGCCAGCAGCTTCCGGGACAGGCGCGAGCAGTACTTC. It yields the protein CASSFRDRREQYF.